This T cell receptor beta chain was sequenced during a study of T cell responses to AZD1222 COVID-19 vaccine. Broader study findings: Females made up more of the donors, who were largely white British, and clonal diversity may have come out too low. Only a handful of people who got AZD1222 tested seropositive at baseline. Every sample of the repertoires postdated the peak T cell response.

Trimming pared 4 bases from V and 3 bases from J, leaving 11 bases between. The germline CDR1 and CDR2 sequences are SGHNT and YYREEE (reference sequence). This CDR3 is 14 amino acids long. Generated by immunoSEQ multiplex PCR, the TCRdb table keeps only in-frame clones and is missing some. The table includes 77,000 or so clones, around 86% detected once. In the case of this clone: Its antigen is as yet unknown.

Sequences were derived from peripheral blood, sampled 28 days after the second AZD1222 dose. This chain joins TRBV5-4 and TRBJ2-1, with D hard to call. The receptor was isolated from an adult who received the AZD1222 COVID-19 vaccine. This chain's CDR3 is CASSLAGHYNEQFF. CDR3 bases: TGTGCCAGCAGCCTGGCTGGCCACTACAATGAGCAGTTCTTC.